The rows below give T cell receptor beta chains drawn from one sample of a study of blood T cell repertoires in COVID-19. Some clones are missing from TCRdb's copy, which holds only in-frame ones; the method was immunoSEQ multiplex PCR. The table records around 200,000 clones, approximately 85% of them present only once. The sample comprised peripheral blood. The receptor source for this set is a human donor with active or convalescent COVID-19. The donor label of this sample is uncertain. CDR3s leave out the opening cysteine and the closing phenylalanine or tryptophan. The D gene is left open where the match is weak.

CDR3aa,d_gene,v_gene,j_gene
ASVPGTGARYT,TRBD1,TRBV12-5,TRBJ1-2
ASSPGGGASEQY,TRBD2,TRBV11-2,TRBJ2-7
ASSPDREGYT,TRBD1,TRBV19,TRBJ1-2
ASSQADGGEPNYGYT,NA,TRBV4-3,TRBJ1-2
ASRTTLASAGEQY,NA,TRBV4-1,TRBJ2-7
ASRRAGGQNTEQF,TRBD2,TRBV19,TRBJ2-1
ASIRRTGVNYGYT,TRBD1,TRBV19,TRBJ1-2
ASTGFNEAF,NA,TRBV28,TRBJ1-1
ASSSDPLHRSNTGELF,NA,TRBV5-1,TRBJ2-2
ASSSPPVYEQY,NA,TRBV27,TRBJ2-7
ASSPGDSSYGYT,NA,TRBV18,TRBJ1-2
ASSQDQGNIQY,NA,TRBV18,TRBJ2-4
ASSIFIFYEQY,NA,TRBV19,TRBJ2-7
ASSQDLGAGGRSYNEQF,TRBD2,TRBV4-2,TRBJ2-1
ASRQGRTHNQPQH,NA,TRBV6-5,TRBJ1-5
ASSQARVGKNIQY,NA,TRBV14,TRBJ2-4
ASSPRGHGEKLF,TRBD1,TRBV19,TRBJ1-4
ASSPIPGQHYGYT,TRBD1,TRBV18,TRBJ1-2
AWSVNRINEKLF,NA,TRBV30,TRBJ1-4
ATSRVYLPGATNEKLF,NA,TRBV15,TRBJ1-4
ASSRGGYGYT,NA,TRBV11-2,TRBJ1-2
ASSAGAIYGYT,NA,TRBV3-1/TRBV3-2,TRBJ1-2
ASSLALAGGLDTQY,TRBD2,TRBV5-1,TRBJ2-3
ASTRGMEDTQY,NA,TRBV6-5,TRBJ2-3
ASSFGQGRVTEAF,TRBD1,TRBV7-9,TRBJ1-1
ASSIRGTGELF,NA,TRBV19,TRBJ2-2
ASGFPGGELF,NA,TRBV12-5,TRBJ2-2
ASSQDVQGAQPQH,TRBD1,TRBV4-3,TRBJ1-5
ASRRPGQGAHEQY,TRBD1,TRBV28,TRBJ2-7
ASENRVTEAF,NA,TRBV19,TRBJ1-1
ASSLGARSQY,NA,TRBV7-2,TRBJ2-5
ASSLGRIKGATGEKLF,TRBD1,TRBV7-9,TRBJ1-4
ASSLGPSGQDTQY,TRBD2,TRBV18,TRBJ2-3
ASRPQEGNTEAF,NA,TRBV5-1,TRBJ1-1
ASSSGAGVTSTDTQY,NA,TRBV18,TRBJ2-3
ASSETSHTDTQY,TRBD2,TRBV9,TRBJ2-3
ASSGGRTNNEQF,NA,TRBV2,TRBJ2-1
ASSLVGEGRGYEQY,TRBD2,TRBV7-2,TRBJ2-7
ASSLGGTGGNEQY,TRBD1,TRBV7-2,TRBJ2-7
ASSYGGTGSPLH,NA,TRBV6-2/TRBV6-3,TRBJ1-6
ASSFSDSGKMGEQY,TRBD2,TRBV5-5,TRBJ2-7
ASSLGGGSSYEQY,NA,TRBV18,TRBJ2-7
ASSYRRGRGQGRTDEQF,TRBD1,TRBV11-2,TRBJ2-1
ASSPAEVSPLH,NA,TRBV18,TRBJ1-6
ASSPGGVDRQNTGELF,TRBD1,TRBV5-4,TRBJ2-2
ASAGLRGPYGYT,NA,TRBV11-2,TRBJ1-2
SARVRPEAF,NA,TRBV20-1,TRBJ1-1
ASSPIPQGVITTDTQY,TRBD1,TRBV18,TRBJ2-3
ASSVGGQTYGYT,TRBD1,TRBV13,TRBJ1-2
ASSQDQGINGYT,NA,TRBV3-1/TRBV3-2,TRBJ1-2
ASSLRSTGYNEQF,NA,TRBV5-4,TRBJ2-1
ASSIFRTGNYGYT,TRBD1,TRBV19,TRBJ1-2
ASSPGLSGANVLT,NA,TRBV6-2/TRBV6-3,TRBJ2-6
ASSFYRDRYNSPLH,TRBD1,TRBV2,TRBJ1-6
ASSDSLGTYTQY,NA,TRBV6-2/TRBV6-3,TRBJ2-3
ASSTRQGKNYGYT,TRBD1,TRBV6-2/TRBV6-3,TRBJ1-2
ASSRLLTSGRINEQF,TRBD2,TRBV3-1/TRBV3-2,TRBJ2-1